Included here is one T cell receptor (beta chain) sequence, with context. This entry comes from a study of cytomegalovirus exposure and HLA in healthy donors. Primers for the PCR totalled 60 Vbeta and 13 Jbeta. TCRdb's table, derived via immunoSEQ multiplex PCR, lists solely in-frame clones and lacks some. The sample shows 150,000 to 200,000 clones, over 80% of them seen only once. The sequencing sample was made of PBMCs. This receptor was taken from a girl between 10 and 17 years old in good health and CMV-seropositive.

The CDR3 coding sequence is TGCGCCAGCAGCACCCGGGACAGGGATCAAGAGACCCAGTACTTC. Its protein is CASSTRDRDQETQYF. This chain connects TRBV4-1 to TRBJ2-5; 9 bases are a match to TRBD1. The CDR3 consists of 15 residues. From germline, CDR1 is MGHRA and CDR2 YSYEKL. Trimming removed 5 bases from V and 2 bases from J; junction bases left unmatched: 6.